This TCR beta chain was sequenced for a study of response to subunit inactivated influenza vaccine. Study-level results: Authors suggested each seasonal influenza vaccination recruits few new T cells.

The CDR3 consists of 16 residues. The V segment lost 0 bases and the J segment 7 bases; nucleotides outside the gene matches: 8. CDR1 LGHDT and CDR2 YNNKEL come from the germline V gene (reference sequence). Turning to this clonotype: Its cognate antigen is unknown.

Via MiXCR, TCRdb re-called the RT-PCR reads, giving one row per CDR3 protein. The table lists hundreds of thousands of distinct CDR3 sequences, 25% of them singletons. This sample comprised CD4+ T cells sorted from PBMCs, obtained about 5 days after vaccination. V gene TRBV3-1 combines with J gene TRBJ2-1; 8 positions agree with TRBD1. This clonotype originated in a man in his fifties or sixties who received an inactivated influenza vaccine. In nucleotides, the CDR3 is TGTGCCAGCAGCCAAGATCCCACCGGGACAGGTAATGAGCAGTTCTTC. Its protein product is CASSQDPTGTGNEQFF.